Listed below are T cell receptor beta chains from one sample, sequenced in a study of T cells in Graves' hyperthyroidism and ophthalmopathy. TCRdb reprocessed the multiplex PCR reads via MiXCR and lists one record per CDR3 protein. The table lists over 700,000 distinct CDR3 sequences, around a third of them singletons, with around 30% in the top ten. Sequencing was done on a sample of blood. These receptors were obtained from a woman in her thirties or forties with Graves' hyperthyroidism. Both conserved end residues are part of each CDR3. The D gene is left open where the match is weak. Rows give clone size only sometimes, using once, few, many, or a class for an expanded clone.

cdr3_nt,cdr3_aa,cdr3_length,v_call,clone_size,d_call,j_call
TGTGCCAGTAATCCAGGGTTGAACACTGAAGCTTTCTTT,CASNPGLNTEAFF,13,TRBV19,many,NA,TRBJ1-1
TGTGCCAGCAACACGGGGCCGGCCAGTTTCTATGGCTACACCTTC,CASNTGPASFYGYTF,15,TRBV12-3/TRBV12-4,few,NA,TRBJ1-2
TGCGCCAGCAGCCAAGATTTGGGGGCAACTGAAGCTTTCTTT,CASSQDLGATEAFF,14,TRBV4-3,few,NA,TRBJ1-1
TGTGCCAGCAGCTTAAACCCGTGGGAGGCCCAGTACTTC,CASSLNPWEAQYF,13,TRBV11-2,NA,NA,TRBJ2-5
TGCGCCAGCAGCTCCGCTTGGGGCACCGGGGAGCTGTTTTTT,CASSSAWGTGELFF,14,TRBV5-1,many,NA,TRBJ2-2
TGCAGTGCTTTACAGGGAGATCAGCCCCAGCATTTT,CSALQGDQPQHF,12,TRBV20-1,many,NA,TRBJ1-5
TGCAGCGCCGGCGGCCAACGGGAGACCCAGTACTTC,CSAGGQRETQYF,12,TRBV29-1,many,NA,TRBJ2-5
TGCAGCGCCGACCTCATCGAGCAGTACTTC,CSADLIEQYF,10,TRBV20-1,NA,NA,TRBJ2-7
TGTGCCAGCTCCCAAAGGACGGGGGTAAAGGACACTGAAGCTTCCTTT,CASSQRTGVKDTEASF,16,TRBV18,once,NA,TRBJ1-1
TGTGCCACCATCAACCCGGGGACAGGGGTGAGGGAAGCTTTCTTT,CATINPGTGVREAFF,15,TRBV19,few,TRBD1,TRBJ1-1
TGCAGTGCTGCACCCTCAGGAGGGGCTCCCTACGAGCAGTACTTC,CSAAPSGGAPYEQYF,15,TRBV20-1,few,NA,TRBJ2-7
TGTGCCAGCAGCCGGACGGAGGCCAGGTCGAGGTCTGAAGCTTTCTTT,CASSRTEARSRSEAFF,16,TRBV7-9,NA,NA,TRBJ1-1
TGTGCCAGCAGCTCCCCCGTGGGTGGCTACACCTTC,CASSSPVGGYTF,12,TRBV7-9,many,NA,TRBJ1-2
TGTGCCAGCAGTTCGCAGAGGGGGGCAAGCGAGCAGTACTTC,CASSSQRGASEQYF,14,TRBV6-5,once,NA,TRBJ2-7
TGTGCCAGCCTCACGGACAGGGATGGCGGCTACACCTTC,CASLTDRDGGYTF,13,TRBV11-2,NA,TRBD1,TRBJ1-2
TGCAGCGTGGGGGGCTACAGGAACACTGAAGCTTTCTTT,CSVGGYRNTEAFF,13,TRBV29-1,NA,NA,TRBJ1-1
TGTGCCACCAGTGACAGAAAGAACACTGAAGCTTTCTTT,CATSDRKNTEAFF,13,TRBV24-1,NA,NA,TRBJ1-1
TGTGCCATCAGTGGGAACAGAGGGGTAGGAGAAGGCTACACCTTC,CAISGNRGVGEGYTF,15,TRBV10-3,NA,NA,TRBJ1-2
TGTGCCACACTACTAAGCCCCACGGTCTATCAGCCCCAGCATTTT,CATLLSPTVYQPQHF,15,TRBV19,many,NA,TRBJ1-5
TGTGCCAGCAGCCTTAACTGGGGGGGGAACACTGAAGCTTTCTTT,CASSLNWGGNTEAFF,15,TRBV2,NA,NA,TRBJ1-1
TGTGCCAGCAGCTCCAGGGTCTATAATTCACCCCTCCACTTT,CASSSRVYNSPLHF,14,TRBV7-2,NA,NA,TRBJ1-6
TGTGCCATCAGTGAGTCCCCCGGTAGGGGCACTGAAGCTTTCTTT,CAISESPGRGTEAFF,15,TRBV10-3,many,NA,TRBJ1-1
TGTGCCAGCAGCCCGACCGGACAGGGGATCTATGGCTACACCTTC,CASSPTGQGIYGYTF,15,TRBV7-2,NA,TRBD1,TRBJ1-2
TGTGCCAGTAGTATAGGGGCAGGCGAACAGCCCCAGCATTTT,CASSIGAGEQPQHF,14,TRBV19,NA,NA,TRBJ1-5
TGCGCCAGCAGCCCAGACAGGCCGAACACCGGGGAGCTGTTTTTT,CASSPDRPNTGELFF,15,TRBV5-1,many,NA,TRBJ2-2
TGTGCCACTAGCCTGGCAGGGGCTTTCGAGACCCAGTACTTC,CATSLAGAFETQYF,14,TRBV10-3,many,NA,TRBJ2-5
TGTGCCAGCAGCTATTCAATGAACACCGGGGAGCTGTTTTTT,CASSYSMNTGELFF,14,TRBV5-6,NA,NA,TRBJ2-2
TGTGCCTGGACTCCGAGCGGCCGGGAGCTGTTTTTT,CAWTPSGRELFF,12,TRBV30,NA,NA,TRBJ2-2
TGTGCCAGCAGTCGGACAGGTCCCTCTGGGGCCAACGTCCTGACTTTC,CASSRTGPSGANVLTF,16,TRBV7-3,many,TRBD1,TRBJ2-6